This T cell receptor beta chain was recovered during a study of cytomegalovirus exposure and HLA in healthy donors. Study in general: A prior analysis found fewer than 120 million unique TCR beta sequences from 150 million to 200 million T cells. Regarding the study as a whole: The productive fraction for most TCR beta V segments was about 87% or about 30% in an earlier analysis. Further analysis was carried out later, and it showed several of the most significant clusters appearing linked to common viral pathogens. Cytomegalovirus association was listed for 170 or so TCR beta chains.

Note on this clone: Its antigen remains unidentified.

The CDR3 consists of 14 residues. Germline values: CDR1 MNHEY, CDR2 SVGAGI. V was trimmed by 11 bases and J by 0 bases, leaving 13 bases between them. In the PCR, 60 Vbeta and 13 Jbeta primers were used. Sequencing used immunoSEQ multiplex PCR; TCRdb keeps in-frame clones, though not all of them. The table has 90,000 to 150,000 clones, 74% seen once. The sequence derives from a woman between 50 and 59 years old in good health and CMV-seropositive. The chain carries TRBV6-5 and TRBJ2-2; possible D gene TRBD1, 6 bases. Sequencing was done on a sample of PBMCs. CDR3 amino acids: CAHRQATNTGELFF. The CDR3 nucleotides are TGTGCCCACCGACAGGCTACGAACACCGGGGAGCTGTTTTTT.